These T cell receptor beta chains were read from a single sample in a study of cytotoxic CD8 clonotypes in ibrutinib-treated CLL. The protocol was immunoSEQ multiplex PCR, while the TCRdb copy is restricted to in-frame clones and leaves out a portion. The repertoire holds roughly 29,000 clones, with about 76% as singletons. Sequences were derived from PBMCs, sampled after 36 months of ibrutinib treatment. All receptors come from a human donor with chronic lymphocytic leukemia. The CDR3 runs from the conserved cysteine through the conserved F or W. Fields, in order: J gene, clone size, D gene, V gene, CDR3 protein, CDR3 DNA. D genes are given only for firm matches. A clone size is listed for some rows: how often the clone was seen (once, few, many), or a class if it is expanded.

J: TRBJ2-7
size: NA
D: NA
V: TRBV11-2
CDR3: CASSLDLWVSYEQYF
DNA: TGTGCCAGCAGCTTAGATCTGTGGGTCTCCTACGAGCAGTACTTC

J: TRBJ2-7
size: NA
D: TRBD2
V: TRBV6-6
CDR3: CASSYSSSGGLDEQYF
DNA: TGTGCCAGCAGTTACTCGTCCTCGGGGGGGCTGGACGAGCAGTACTTC

J: TRBJ1-2
size: NA
D: NA
V: TRBV20-1
CDR3: CSASLMNGYTF
DNA: TGCAGTGCTAGTTTGATGAATGGCTACACCTTC

J: TRBJ2-3
size: NA
D: NA
V: TRBV4-3
CDR3: CASSRGAVSTDTQYF
DNA: TGCGCCAGCAGCCGGGGGGCGGTCAGCACAGATACGCAGTATTTT

J: TRBJ1-2
size: NA
D: NA
V: TRBV29-1
CDR3: CSAYSSGSSNYGYTF
DNA: TGCAGCGCCTACTCGAGCGGCAGCTCTAACTATGGCTACACCTTC

J: TRBJ1-1
size: NA
D: NA
V: TRBV7-3
CDR3: CASSPTDRLNTEAFF
DNA: TGTGCCAGCAGCCCCACCGATAGGCTGAACACTGAAGCTTTCTTT

J: TRBJ1-2
size: NA
D: NA
V: TRBV7-6
CDR3: CASSQGRGSGYTF
DNA: TGTGCCAGCAGCCAAGGACGGGGGAGTGGCTACACCTTC

J: TRBJ2-6
size: NA
D: TRBD1
V: TRBV28
CDR3: CASSHQPGQGSGANVLTF
DNA: TGTGCCAGCAGCCACCAACCGGGACAGGGGTCTGGGGCCAACGTCCTGACTTTC

J: TRBJ2-7
size: NA
D: NA
V: TRBV4-1
CDR3: CASSQGRDSFYEQYF
DNA: TGCGCCAGCAGCCAGGGGCGGGACTCTTTCTACGAGCAGTACTTC

J: TRBJ2-2
size: NA
D: NA
V: TRBV4-1
CDR3: CASRPESSNTGELFF
DNA: TGCGCCAGCAGACCCGAGAGCTCGAACACCGGGGAGCTGTTTTTT

J: TRBJ2-6
size: NA
D: NA
V: TRBV19
CDR3: CASSSRGRSSGANVLTF
DNA: TGTGCCAGTAGTTCCAGGGGACGGTCCTCTGGGGCCAACGTCCTGACTTTC

J: TRBJ2-7
size: NA
D: NA
V: TRBV9
CDR3: CASSPGTESYEQYF
DNA: TGTGCCAGCAGCCCCGGGACGGAGAGCTACGAGCAGTACTTC

J: TRBJ1-2
size: few
D: TRBD1
V: TRBV6-5
CDR3: CASSLVRGQDGYTF
DNA: TGTGCCAGCAGTTTAGTCAGGGGGCAAGATGGCTACACCTTC

J: TRBJ2-6
size: NA
D: NA
V: TRBV2
CDR3: CASRTVLISSGANVLTF
DNA: TGTGCCAGCAGGACAGTTCTTATAAGCTCTGGGGCCAACGTCCTGACTTTC

J: TRBJ2-3
size: few
D: NA
V: TRBV5-1
CDR3: CASSLWGLTDTQYF
DNA: TGCGCCAGCAGCTTGTGGGGGCTCACAGATACGCAGTATTTT

J: TRBJ1-4
size: NA
D: NA
V: TRBV19
CDR3: CASSTPQGKLFF
DNA: TGTGCCAGTAGTACGCCCCAGGGGAAACTGTTTTTT

J: TRBJ1-3
size: NA
D: TRBD1
V: TRBV9
CDR3: CATSQGDGNTIYF
DNA: TGTGCCACCTCCCAGGGGGACGGAAACACCATATATTTT

J: TRBJ1-1
size: NA
D: NA
V: TRBV27
CDR3: CASRPLGVNTEAFF
DNA: TGTGCCAGCAGGCCTTTGGGGGTGAACACTGAAGCTTTCTTT

J: TRBJ1-2
size: few
D: TRBD1
V: TRBV7-3
CDR3: CASSLSGQGAGGYTF
DNA: TGTGCCAGCAGCTTATCAGGACAGGGCGCCGGCGGCTACACCTTC

J: TRBJ1-2
size: NA
D: NA
V: TRBV7-6
CDR3: CASSLVPQNYGYTF
DNA: TGTGCCAGCAGCTTAGTCCCACAGAACTATGGCTACACCTTC

J: TRBJ2-7
size: NA
D: NA
V: TRBV28
CDR3: CASSWAVRDLRHVYEQYF
DNA: TGTGCCAGCAGTTGGGCAGTTAGAGACCTCAGGCACGTCTACGAGCAGTACTTC

J: TRBJ2-7
size: NA
D: NA
V: TRBV4-1
CDR3: CASSQGQNIYEQYF
DNA: TGCGCCAGCAGCCAAGGGCAGAATATCTACGAGCAGTACTTC

J: TRBJ2-2
size: NA
D: TRBD1
V: TRBV4-1
CDR3: CASSPGGPTGELFF
DNA: TGCGCCAGCAGCCCAGGGGGCCCCACCGGGGAGCTGTTTTTT

J: TRBJ1-3
size: NA
D: NA
V: TRBV9
CDR3: CASSVAGQTKISGNTIYF
DNA: TGTGCCAGCAGCGTAGCTGGCCAAACTAAAATTTCTGGAAACACCATATATTTT

J: TRBJ1-3
size: NA
D: NA
V: TRBV27
CDR3: CASSPGGNTIYF
DNA: TGTGCCAGCAGCCCCGGCGGAAACACCATATATTTT

J: TRBJ2-2
size: NA
D: TRBD1
V: TRBV10-1
CDR3: CASRNLQGRNGELFF
DNA: TGCGCCAGCAGAAACCTACAGGGGCGGAACGGGGAGCTGTTTTTT

J: TRBJ1-2
size: NA
D: NA
V: TRBV7-9
CDR3: CASSSSTTGTKSRNGYTF
DNA: TGTGCCAGCAGCTCCAGCACTACAGGGACGAAAAGTCGGAATGGCTACACCTTC

J: TRBJ1-2
size: NA
D: TRBD1
V: TRBV23-1
CDR3: CASSQSRAGGFNYGYTF
DNA: TGCGCCAGCAGTCAATCGAGGGCAGGGGGTTTTAACTATGGCTACACCTTC

J: TRBJ2-5
size: NA
D: NA
V: TRBV7-7
CDR3: CASSEDPGSQETQYF
DNA: TGTGCCAGCAGCGAAGACCCAGGGTCCCAAGAGACCCAGTACTTC

J: TRBJ1-2
size: NA
D: NA
V: TRBV6-1
CDR3: CASSDRGYGYTF
DNA: TGTGCCAGCAGTGATCGGGGGTATGGCTACACCTTC

J: TRBJ1-2
size: NA
D: NA
V: TRBV6-5
CDR3: CASSALTGYGYTF
DNA: TGTGCCAGCAGCGCCTTGACAGGCTATGGCTACACCTTC

J: TRBJ1-5
size: once
D: NA
V: TRBV6-6
CDR3: CASYPDRGFSNQPQHF
DNA: TGTGCCAGCTACCCCGACAGAGGTTTTAGCAATCAGCCCCAGCATTTT

J: TRBJ1-6
size: NA
D: TRBD1
V: TRBV6-6
CDR3: CASSYSDRGTGSPLHF
DNA: TGTGCCAGCAGTTACTCAGACAGGGGGACGGGTTCACCCCTCCACTTT

J: TRBJ1-1
size: NA
D: NA
V: TRBV29-1
CDR3: CSVGAVADPGTEAFF
DNA: TGCAGCGTGGGGGCGGTGGCGGACCCGGGAACTGAAGCTTTCTTT

J: TRBJ2-5
size: few
D: NA
V: TRBV18
CDR3: CASSPRSQETQYF
DNA: TGTGCCAGCTCACCACGGTCCCAAGAGACCCAGTACTTC

J: TRBJ1-2
size: NA
D: TRBD1
V: TRBV18
CDR3: CASSGQGVYGYTF
DNA: TGTGCCAGCTCAGGACAGGGGGTTTATGGCTACACCTTC

J: TRBJ2-3
size: once
D: NA
V: TRBV4-2
CDR3: CASSQDAPGLTDTQYF
DNA: TGTGCCAGCAGCCAAGATGCCCCGGGACTTACAGATACGCAGTATTTT

J: TRBJ2-1
size: NA
D: NA
V: TRBV10-3
CDR3: CAISGSNEQFF
DNA: TGTGCCATCAGTGGGAGTAATGAGCAGTTCTTC

J: TRBJ2-7
size: NA
D: NA
V: TRBV7-7
CDR3: CASSLGGGDTYEQYF
DNA: TGTGCCAGCAGCTTAGGAGGCGGGGACACCTACGAGCAGTACTTC

J: TRBJ1-6
size: NA
D: NA
V: TRBV6-5
CDR3: CASSYSIVPGNSPLHF
DNA: TGTGCCAGCAGTTACTCGATAGTACCTGGGAATTCACCCCTCCACTTT

J: TRBJ1-1
size: once
D: NA
V: TRBV7-9
CDR3: CASSSDPNTEAFF
DNA: TGTGCCAGCAGCTCAGATCCGAACACTGAAGCTTTCTTT

J: TRBJ2-2
size: NA
D: TRBD1
V: TRBV7-3
CDR3: CASSPDRGETGELFF
DNA: TGTGCCAGCAGCCCGGACAGGGGCGAAACCGGGGAGCTGTTTTTT

J: TRBJ2-1
size: NA
D: NA
V: TRBV9
CDR3: CASPGARYEQFF
DNA: TGTGCCAGCCCTGGGGCGCGATATGAGCAGTTCTTC

J: TRBJ2-7
size: NA
D: NA
V: TRBV19
CDR3: CASSKSGLSYEQYF
DNA: TGTGCCAGTAGTAAATCAGGGCTATCCTACGAGCAGTACTTC

J: TRBJ1-2
size: few
D: NA
V: TRBV7-2
CDR3: CASSTGATGDYTF
DNA: TGTGCCAGCAGCACCGGGGCCACTGGGGACTACACCTTC

J: TRBJ1-1
size: NA
D: NA
V: TRBV7-3
CDR3: CASSLEGDNTEAFF
DNA: TGTGCCAGCAGCTTGGAAGGGGATAACACTGAAGCTTTCTTT

J: TRBJ1-6
size: NA
D: TRBD1
V: TRBV6-5
CDR3: CASTRQGFNSPLHF
DNA: TGTGCCAGCACCAGACAGGGGTTTAATTCACCCCTCCACTTT

J: TRBJ1-2
size: NA
D: NA
V: TRBV5-6
CDR3: CASTSVSVNYGYTF
DNA: TGTGCCAGCACCTCAGTGTCGGTTAACTATGGCTACACCTTC

J: TRBJ2-2
size: NA
D: TRBD1
V: TRBV5-4
CDR3: CASSSSGTELTGELFF
DNA: TGTGCCAGCAGCTCATCCGGGACAGAGTTAACCGGGGAGCTGTTTTTT

J: TRBJ1-3
size: NA
D: NA
V: TRBV28
CDR3: CASSLPGPGNTIYF
DNA: TGTGCCAGCAGTTTGCCAGGGCCAGGAAACACCATATATTTT

J: TRBJ1-1
size: NA
D: NA
V: TRBV18
CDR3: CASSPPALMNTEAFF
DNA: TGTGCCAGCTCACCACCGGCCCTCATGAACACTGAAGCTTTCTTT

J: TRBJ2-3
size: NA
D: TRBD2
V: TRBV7-6
CDR3: CASSLAGGSTDTQYF
DNA: TGTGCCAGCAGCTTAGCGGGGGGGAGCACAGATACGCAGTATTTT

J: TRBJ2-1
size: once
D: NA
V: TRBV7-8
CDR3: CASSLVLSLASEQFF
DNA: TGTGCCAGCAGCTTAGTACTGTCCCTCGCCTCTGAGCAGTTCTTC

J: TRBJ2-7
size: NA
D: NA
V: TRBV15
CDR3: CATSGGDPAYEQYF
DNA: TGTGCCACCTCCGGGGGCGATCCTGCCTACGAGCAGTACTTC

J: TRBJ1-3
size: NA
D: TRBD1
V: TRBV18
CDR3: CASSPRGTVGTDTIYF
DNA: TGTGCCAGCTCACCACGCGGGACAGTCGGTACAGACACCATATATTTT

J: TRBJ1-2
size: once
D: NA
V: TRBV5-1
CDR3: CASSFQSGVVNYGYTF
DNA: TGCGCCAGCAGCTTTCAGAGTGGGGTGGTAAACTATGGCTACACCTTC

J: TRBJ2-4
size: medium-sized
D: NA
V: TRBV5-4
CDR3: CASSSQTKNIQYF
DNA: TGTGCCAGCAGCTCCCAGACCAAAAACATTCAGTACTTC

J: TRBJ2-5
size: NA
D: NA
V: TRBV5-1
CDR3: CASTLWSDQETQYF
DNA: TGCGCCAGCACCCTCTGGAGCGACCAAGAGACCCAGTACTTC